This entry is about one T cell receptor (beta chain). Only CD45RO-negative cells positively selected for CCR7 counted as naive CD8 cells, so terminally differentiated effector memory CD45RA+ cells were excluded. The sample originates from a study of shared clonotypes between healthy human individuals. Profiled with immunoSEQ multiplex PCR; TCRdb holds only in-frame clones, not every one. The sample includes about 2 million clones, just under 95% of them seen just once. The sample consisted of naive CD8+ T cells sorted from blood. This receptor was obtained from a young man in good health.

The CDR3 nucleotides are TGTGCCAGCAGCTTAGTTCGGAATTCACCCCTCCACTTT. Encoded protein: CASSLVRNSPLHF. The chain uses TRBV11-3 and TRBJ1-6; D call uncertain. CDR3 length: 13 amino acids. Trimming removed 1 base from V and 7 bases from J, with 5 bases in between. Germline CDR1 reads SGHNT; CDR2 reads YENEEA.